These T cell receptor beta chains were read from a single sample in a study of blood T cell repertoires in COVID-19. Repertoires were generated with immunoSEQ multiplex PCR, while TCRdb's copy carries only in-frame clones and drops some. The sample carries approximately 200,000 clones, roughly nine tenths recorded once. The source material was PBMCs or T cells enriched from blood (not recorded which). The receptor source for this set is a woman in her thirties or forties with acute COVID-19. CDR3s include the opening cysteine and the closing phenylalanine or tryptophan. D genes are given only for firm matches. Clone size is not always given. Where it is, it says once, few, many or a class for expanded clones.

abundance | j_gene | d_gene | v_gene | CDR3aa | CDR3nt
. | TRBJ1-2 | . | TRBV7-2 | CASSTDSSNYGYTF | TGTGCCAGCAGCACCGACAGCTCTAACTATGGCTACACCTTC
once | TRBJ1-3 | . | TRBV24-1 | CATSRSRGSSGNTIYF | TGTGCCACCAGTAGATCCAGGGGCAGCTCTGGAAACACCATATATTTT
. | TRBJ2-1 | . | TRBV21-1 | CASSKVTSGGVLVKFF | TGTGCCAGCAGCAAAGTCACTAGCGGGGGGGTATTAGTAAAGTTCTTC
once | TRBJ1-2 | . | TRBV5-4 | CASSLDRLNYGYTF | TGTGCCAGCAGCTTGGACAGGTTAAACTATGGCTACACCTTC
. | TRBJ2-5 | TRBD2 | TRBV29-1 | CSVEDTASGGQETQYF | TGCAGCGTTGAAGATACGGCTAGCGGAGGCCAAGAGACCCAGTACTTC
. | TRBJ2-3 | TRBD1 | TRBV25-1 | CASSDTGGRDTQYF | TGTGCCAGCAGTGATACAGGGGGCAGGGATACGCAGTATTTT
. | TRBJ1-4 | TRBD1 | TRBV7-8 | CASSLVTGGFANEKLFF | TGTGCCAGCAGCTTAGTGACAGGGGGCTTCGCTAATGAAAAACTGTTTTTT
. | TRBJ2-6 | . | TRBV4-1 | CASSQDGGGANVLTF | TGCGCCAGCAGCCAAGATGGAGGTGGGGCCAACGTCCTGACTTTC
. | TRBJ2-1 | . | TRBV5-8 | CASSLPRQVRDEQFF | TGTGCCAGCAGCTTGCCGAGACAGGTTAGGGATGAGCAGTTCTTC
. | TRBJ1-2 | . | TRBV7-2 | CASSPQNNYGYTF | TGTGCCAGCAGCCCACAGAATAACTATGGCTACACCTTC
. | TRBJ1-3 | TRBD1 | TRBV5-1 | CASSLQGSAGNTIYF | TGCGCCAGCAGCTTACAGGGGAGTGCGGGAAACACCATATATTTT
. | TRBJ2-1 | . | TRBV7-3 | CASSLRWESNYNEQFF | TGTGCCAGCAGCCTAAGGTGGGAGTCGAACTACAATGAGCAGTTCTTC
few | TRBJ1-6 | . | TRBV25-1 | CASSEFSFYNSPLHF | TGTGCCAGCAGTGAATTTAGCTTCTATAATTCACCCCTCCACTTT
few | TRBJ1-3 | TRBD1 | TRBV7-8 | CASSIDRDGGNTIYF | TGTGCCAGCAGCATCGACAGGGATGGTGGAAACACCATATATTTT
. | TRBJ1-2 | . | TRBV5-1 | CASSLNKNGYTF | TGCGCCAGCAGCTTGAATAAAAATGGCTACACCTTC
. | TRBJ1-4 | . | TRBV6-5 | CASRRMSGNEKLFF | TGTGCCAGCAGGAGGATGTCGGGGAATGAAAAACTGTTTTTT
. | TRBJ2-5 | . | TRBV7-3 | CASSLTVGGGETQYF | TGTGCCAGCAGCTTAACCGTCGGGGGTGGTGAGACCCAGTACTTC
. | TRBJ2-1 | TRBD2 | TRBV4-2 | CASSQGGGLAGGRNEQFF | TGTGCCAGCAGCCAAGGGGGGGGACTAGCGGGAGGGCGGAATGAGCAGTTCTTC
. | TRBJ1-1 | . | TRBV18 | CASSPFEGNTEAFF | TGTGCCAGCTCACCATTCGAGGGGAACACTGAAGCTTTCTTT
few | TRBJ1-2 | . | TRBV19 | CASSGSGYGYTF | TGTGCCAGTAGTGGTTCGGGCTATGGCTACACCTTC
. | TRBJ1-5 | . | TRBV19 | CASSIFGVNQPQHF | TGTGCCAGTAGTATTTTCGGGGTCAATCAGCCCCAGCATTTT
. | TRBJ2-3 | TRBD2 | TRBV4-1 | CASSQGGLAGDDTQYF | TGCGCCAGCAGCCAAGGAGGTCTAGCGGGAGATGATACGCAGTATTTT
. | TRBJ2-1 | TRBD2 | TRBV5-1 | CASSWEGSEQFF | TGCGCCAGCAGCTGGGAGGGCAGTGAGCAGTTCTTC
. | TRBJ1-2 | . | TRBV28 | CASSLSWGPGYTF | TGTGCCAGCAGTTTATCTTGGGGGCCCGGCTACACCTTC
. | TRBJ2-5 | . | TRBV2 | CASSDWRETQYF | TGTGCCAGCAGTGATTGGAGAGAGACCCAGTACTTC
. | TRBJ2-2 | TRBD2 | TRBV9 | CASSERGGGVNTGELFF | TGTGCCAGCAGCGAGCGCGGTGGGGGGGTGAACACCGGGGAGCTGTTTTTT
. | TRBJ1-2 | . | TRBV4-2 | CASSLTIGPNYGYTF | TGTGCCAGCAGCTTGACTATAGGACCCAACTATGGCTACACCTTC
. | TRBJ1-6 | . | TRBV6-5 | CASSPNARDSPLHF | TGTGCCAGCAGCCCCAACGCCAGGGATTCACCCCTCCACTTT
. | TRBJ2-3 | . | TRBV6-5 | CASSLRGESTDTQYF | TGTGCCAGCAGTCTCCGGGGAGAGAGCACAGATACGCAGTATTTT
. | TRBJ2-5 | . | TRBV2 | CASRMNSGAGETQYF | TGTGCCAGCAGGATGAATTCAGGGGCGGGAGAGACCCAGTACTTC
. | TRBJ2-3 | . | TRBV30 | CAWSLQGTDTQYF | TGTGCCTGGAGTTTACAGGGAACAGATACGCAGTATTTT
. | TRBJ1-3 | . | TRBV29-1 | CSVMQVPSGNTIYF | TGCAGCGTGATGCAGGTCCCCTCTGGAAACACCATATATTTT